This is a list of T cell receptor beta chains from one sample in a study of somatic mutations in cytotoxic T cells in rheumatoid arthritis. Sequencing used immunoSEQ multiplex PCR; TCRdb keeps in-frame clones, though not all of them. The sample carries about 9,200 clones, 60% to 80% recorded once. The sequenced material came from CD8+ T cells sorted from blood. Receptor source: an adult with rheumatoid arthritis. CDR3s leave out the opening cysteine and the closing phenylalanine or tryptophan.

J | V | CDR3
TRBJ2-5 | TRBV28 | ASSPPGGGYSGETQY
TRBJ2-7 | TRBV30 | ACERKDRGLYEQY
TRBJ2-1 | TRBV10-2 | ASRQLAGAPNEQF
TRBJ1-4 | TRBV14 | ASSQDRGQENEKLF
TRBJ1-1 | TRBV7-9 | ASSPRNTEAF
TRBJ2-1 | TRBV6-5 | ASSYSPPGNEQF
TRBJ2-3 | TRBV7-3 | ASSPGLAGGSDTQY
TRBJ2-7 | TRBV5-4 | ASSLGQASYEQY
TRBJ2-3 | TRBV19 | ASSPGMEDTQY
TRBJ1-2 | TRBV5-1 | ASSLSGSGQGILYGYT
TRBJ2-1 | TRBV7-2 | ASSRQGYNEQF
TRBJ2-3 | TRBV4-1 | ASSHPGLAFGADTQY
TRBJ2-7 | TRBV6-6 | ASTPGAGPYEQY